This T cell receptor (beta chain) was recovered during a study of CD8+ T cells in alopecia areata. The treatment was: oral pan-JAK inhibitor, 5-10 mg twice daily. Sequencing relied on a cDNA template that was reverse transcribed from extracted RNA. Assay used: immunoSEQ multiplex PCR; TCRdb lists only in-frame clones, some missing. In the table there are 200,000 or so clones, roughly two fifths of which are singletons. Trimming removed 6 bases from V and 9 bases from J, with 15 bases in between. The CDR3 runs to 12 residues. CDR1 and CDR2 (germline): SQVTM, ANQGSEA. The sequence was obtained from a human donor with alopecia areata. This sample comprised CD4+ T cells sorted from blood, obtained at week 34, from a patient treated with tofacitinib. The chain carries TRBV29-1 and TRBJ1-3; weak D call: TRBD1 (5 bases). DNA for the CDR3: TGCAGCGTCCGGGACCCGGGGAGCACCATATATTTT. Amino acids: CSVRDPGSTIYF.